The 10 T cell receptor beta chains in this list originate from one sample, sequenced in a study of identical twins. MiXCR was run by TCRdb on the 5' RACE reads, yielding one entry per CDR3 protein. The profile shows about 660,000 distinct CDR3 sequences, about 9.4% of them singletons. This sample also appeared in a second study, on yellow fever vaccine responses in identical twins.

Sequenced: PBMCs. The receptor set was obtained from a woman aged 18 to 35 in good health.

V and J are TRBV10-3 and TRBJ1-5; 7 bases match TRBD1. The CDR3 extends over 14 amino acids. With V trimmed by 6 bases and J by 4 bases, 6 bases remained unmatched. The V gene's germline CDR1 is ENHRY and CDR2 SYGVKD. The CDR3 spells CAIRDRDRNQPQHF. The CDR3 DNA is TGTGCCATCAGAGACCGGGACAGAAATCAGCCCCAGCATTTT.

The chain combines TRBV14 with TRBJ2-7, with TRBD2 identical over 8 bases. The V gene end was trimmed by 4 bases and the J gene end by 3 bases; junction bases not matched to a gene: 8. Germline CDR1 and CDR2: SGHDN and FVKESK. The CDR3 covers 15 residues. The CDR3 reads CASSPAWLAGYEQYF. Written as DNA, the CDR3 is TGTGCCAGCAGCCCTGCTTGGCTAGCGGGCTACGAGCAGTACTTC.

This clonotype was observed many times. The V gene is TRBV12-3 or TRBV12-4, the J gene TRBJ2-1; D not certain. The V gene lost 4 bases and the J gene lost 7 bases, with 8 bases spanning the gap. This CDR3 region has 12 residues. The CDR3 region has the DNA TGTGCCAGCAGTTCCTCCTGGAATGAGCAGTTCTTC. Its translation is CASSSSWNEQFF.

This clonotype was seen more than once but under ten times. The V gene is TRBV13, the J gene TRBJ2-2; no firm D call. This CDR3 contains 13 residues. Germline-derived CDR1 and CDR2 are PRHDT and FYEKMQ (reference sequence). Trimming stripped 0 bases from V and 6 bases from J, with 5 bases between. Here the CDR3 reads CASSLGDAGELFF. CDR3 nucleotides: TGTGCCAGCAGCTTAGGAGATGCCGGGGAGCTGTTTTTT.

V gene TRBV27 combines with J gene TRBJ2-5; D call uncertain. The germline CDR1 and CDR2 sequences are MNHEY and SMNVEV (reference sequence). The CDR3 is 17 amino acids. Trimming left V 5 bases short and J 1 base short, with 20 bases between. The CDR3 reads CASSALDPMVAQETQYF. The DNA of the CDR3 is TGTGCCAGCAGTGCGCTCGACCCGATGGTGGCCCAAGAGACCCAGTACTTC.

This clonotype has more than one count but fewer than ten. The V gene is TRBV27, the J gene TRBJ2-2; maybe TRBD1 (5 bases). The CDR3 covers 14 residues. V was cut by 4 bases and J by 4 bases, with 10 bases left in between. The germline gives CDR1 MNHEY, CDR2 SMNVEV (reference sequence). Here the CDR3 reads CASSSTQGTGELFF. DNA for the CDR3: TGTGCCAGCAGTTCAACCCAGGGCACCGGGGAGCTGTTTTTT.

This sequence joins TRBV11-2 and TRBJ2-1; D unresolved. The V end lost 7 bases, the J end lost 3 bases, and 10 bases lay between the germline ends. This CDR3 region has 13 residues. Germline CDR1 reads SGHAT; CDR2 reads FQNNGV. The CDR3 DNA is TGTGCCAGCACCCCCGCGGACTACAATGAGCAGTTCTTC. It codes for CASTPADYNEQFF.

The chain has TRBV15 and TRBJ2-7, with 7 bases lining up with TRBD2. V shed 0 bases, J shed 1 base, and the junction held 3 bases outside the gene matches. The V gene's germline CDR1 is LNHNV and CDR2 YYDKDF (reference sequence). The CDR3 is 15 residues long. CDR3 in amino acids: CATSRELAISYEQYF. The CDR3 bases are TGTGCCACCAGCAGAGAACTAGCGATATCCTACGAGCAGTACTTC.

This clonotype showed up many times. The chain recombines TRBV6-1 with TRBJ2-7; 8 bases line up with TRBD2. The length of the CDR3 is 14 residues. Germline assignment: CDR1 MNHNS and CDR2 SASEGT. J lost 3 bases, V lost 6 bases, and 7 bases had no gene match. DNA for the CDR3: TGTGCCAGCAGCCTTCGCGGGAGGATCTACGAGCAGTACTTC. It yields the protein CASSLRGRIYEQYF.

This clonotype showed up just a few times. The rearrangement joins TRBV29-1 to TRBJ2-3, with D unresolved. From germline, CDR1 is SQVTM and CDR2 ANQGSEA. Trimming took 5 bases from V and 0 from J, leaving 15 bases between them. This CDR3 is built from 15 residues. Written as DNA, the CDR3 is TGCAGCGTTTGGAATTGGGAAGTTAGCACAGATACGCAGTATTTT. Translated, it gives CSVWNWEVSTDTQYF.